This TCR beta chain was profiled in a study of Graves' ophthalmopathy and Graves' hyperthyroidism. RNA transcripts were the source from which TCR beta CDR3 regions were amplified. RT-PCR in the first round used HTBI primers; a second-round multiplex PCR followed. TCRdb used MiXCR to reprocess the multiplex PCR reads, holding one entry per CDR3 protein. Altogether some 400,000 distinct CDR3 sequences are present, 18% being singletons, with the ten largest covering roughly 1.6%. V dropped 8 bases and J dropped 2; count of bases not matched to a gene: 6. Germline CDR1 MNHEY, CDR2 SVGEGT. This CDR3 comprises 13 residues. If patients had other autoimmune diseases, uncontrolled infections, pregnancy or lactation, they were excluded.

The sequenced material came from peripheral blood. The V call is TRBV6-2 or TRBV6-3, the J call TRBJ2-7, with 7 bases matching TRBD1. This receptor was obtained from a young woman with Graves' ophthalmopathy. This CDR3 is CASHVTGTYEQYF. CDR3 bases: TGTGCCAGCCATGTGACAGGGACCTACGAGCAGTACTTC.